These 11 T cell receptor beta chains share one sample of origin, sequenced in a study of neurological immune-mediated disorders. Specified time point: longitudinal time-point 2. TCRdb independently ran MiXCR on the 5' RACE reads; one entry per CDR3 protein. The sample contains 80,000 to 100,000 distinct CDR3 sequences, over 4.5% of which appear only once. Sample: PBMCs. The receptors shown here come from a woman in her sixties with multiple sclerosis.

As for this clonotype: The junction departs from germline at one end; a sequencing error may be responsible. The CDR3 nucleotides read TGCAGTGATAGAGACACGACAGTTGGCAATCAGCCCCAGCATTTT. Protein product: CSDRDTTVGNQPQHF. The chain employs TRBV20-1 and TRBJ1-5; perhaps TRBD1 as D (5 bases). The CDR3 has 15 amino acids. The germline CDR1 and CDR2 sequences are DFQATT and SNEGSKA (reference sequence).

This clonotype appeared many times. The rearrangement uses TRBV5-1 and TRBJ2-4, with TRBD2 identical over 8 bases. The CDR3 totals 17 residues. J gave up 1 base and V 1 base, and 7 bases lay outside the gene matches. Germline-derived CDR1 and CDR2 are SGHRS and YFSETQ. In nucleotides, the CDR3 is TGCGCCAGCAGCTTGACTGGCGGGGGGAATGCCAAAAACATTCAGTACTTC. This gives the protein CASSLTGGGNAKNIQYF.

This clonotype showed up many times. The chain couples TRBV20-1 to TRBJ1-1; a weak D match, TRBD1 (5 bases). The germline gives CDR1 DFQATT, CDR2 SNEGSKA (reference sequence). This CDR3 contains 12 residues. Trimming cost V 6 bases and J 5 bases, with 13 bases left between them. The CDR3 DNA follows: TGCAGTGCCGAGGGGCCGCCGACTGAAGCTTTCTTT. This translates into CSAEGPPTEAFF.

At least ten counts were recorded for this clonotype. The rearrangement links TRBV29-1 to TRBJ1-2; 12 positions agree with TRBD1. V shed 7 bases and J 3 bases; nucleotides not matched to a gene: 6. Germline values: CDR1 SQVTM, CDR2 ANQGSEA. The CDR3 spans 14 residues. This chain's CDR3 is CSAEGTGGDYGYTF. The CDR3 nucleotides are TGCAGCGCTGAGGGGACAGGGGGCGACTATGGCTACACCTTC. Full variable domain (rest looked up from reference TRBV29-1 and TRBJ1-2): SAVISQKPSRDICQRGTSLTIQCQVDSQVTMMFWYRQQPGQSLTLIATANQGSEATYESGFVIDKFPISRPNLTFSTLTVSNMSPEDSSIYLCSAEGTGGDYGYTFGSGTRLTVV.

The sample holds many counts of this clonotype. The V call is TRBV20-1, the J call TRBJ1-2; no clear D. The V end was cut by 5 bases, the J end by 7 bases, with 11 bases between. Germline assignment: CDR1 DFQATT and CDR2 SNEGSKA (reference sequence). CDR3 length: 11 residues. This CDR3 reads CSAPRPAGYTF. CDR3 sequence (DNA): TGCAGTGCTCCCAGGCCTGCTGGCTACACCTTC.

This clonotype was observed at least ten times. CDR3 region: CSATEGSYGYTF. For the CDR3, the DNA is TGCAGTGCAACAGAGGGTAGCTATGGCTACACCTTC. V gene TRBV20-1 combines with J gene TRBJ1-2; no definite D call. Germline V gene sequence: CDR1 DFQATT, CDR2 SNEGSKA (reference sequence). Deletions cut 6 bases from V and 4 bases from J, with 12 bases between. This CDR3 spans 12 amino acids.

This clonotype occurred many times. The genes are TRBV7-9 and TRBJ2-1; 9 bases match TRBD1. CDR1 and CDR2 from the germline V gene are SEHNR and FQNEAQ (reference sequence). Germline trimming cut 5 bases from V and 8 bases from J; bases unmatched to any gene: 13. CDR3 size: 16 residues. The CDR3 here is CASSAPGTGFFHEQFF. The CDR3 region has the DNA TGTGCCAGCAGCGCCCCCGGGACAGGGTTTTTCCATGAGCAGTTCTTC.

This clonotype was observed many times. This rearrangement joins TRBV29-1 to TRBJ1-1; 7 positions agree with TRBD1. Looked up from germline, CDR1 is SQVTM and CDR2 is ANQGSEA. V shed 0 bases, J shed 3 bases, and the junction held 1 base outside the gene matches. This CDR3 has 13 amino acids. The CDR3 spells CSVEEGQYTEAFF. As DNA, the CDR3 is TGCAGCGTTGAAGAGGGACAGTACACTGAAGCTTTCTTT.

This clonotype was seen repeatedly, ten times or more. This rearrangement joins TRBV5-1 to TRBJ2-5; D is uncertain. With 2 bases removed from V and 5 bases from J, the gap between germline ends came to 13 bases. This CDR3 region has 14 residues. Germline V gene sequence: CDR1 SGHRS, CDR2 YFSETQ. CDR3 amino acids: CASSFGLSEETQYF. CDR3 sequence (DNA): TGCGCCAGCAGCTTTGGGCTGTCTGAGGAGACCCAGTACTTC.

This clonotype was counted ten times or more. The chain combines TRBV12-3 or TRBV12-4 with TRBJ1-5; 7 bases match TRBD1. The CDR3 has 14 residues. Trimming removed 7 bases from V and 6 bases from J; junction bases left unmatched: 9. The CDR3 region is CASTRTGRSQPQHF. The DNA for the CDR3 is TGTGCCAGCACCAGGACAGGCCGCAGTCAGCCCCAGCATTTT.

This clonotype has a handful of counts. CDR3 loop: CASNPGQGPSGKLFF. The CDR3 DNA reads as TGTGCCAGCAATCCCGGACAGGGTCCGTCTGGAAAACTGTTTTTT. V gene TRBV12-3 or TRBV12-4 combines with J gene TRBJ1-4, with 8 positions matching TRBD1. This CDR3 has 15 residues. With 7 bases clipped from V and 10 bases from J, the junction kept 14 bases outside the gene matches.